Listed here is a single TCR beta chain. The data derive from a study of blood T cell repertoires in COVID-19. On the study more broadly: Material from acute and convalescent COVID-19 was sourced from the United States, Italy and Spain. The cDNA or gDNA used as material had been derived from T cells, B-cell-depleted T cells, or PBMCs.

Patients of the Seattle cohort, enrolled during active infection, were followed longitudinally. Deletions cut 1 base from V and 5 bases from J, with 17 bases between. In germline, CDR1 is SGHNT, CDR2 YENEEA. The CDR3 extends over 16 amino acids. Original data processing: Reference gene primer amplification gave nucleated cell count estimates. The protocol was immunoSEQ multiplex PCR, while the TCRdb copy is restricted to in-frame clones and leaves out a portion. Clonal size and the V and J genes are those of that table, whereas D and trimming came from the DNA. The repertoire holds approximately 170,000 clones, with over 75% as singletons.

The sequenced material came from peripheral blood. V is TRBV11-3 and J is TRBJ1-1, with TRBD1 as a possible D gene (5 bases). This TCR derives from a man older than 75 with COVID-19, enrolled during active disease. As DNA, the CDR3 is TGTGCCAGCAGCTTAGGAGGTGGCCCAGGGAAAACTGAAGCTTTCTTT. Translation: CASSLGGGPGKTEAFF.